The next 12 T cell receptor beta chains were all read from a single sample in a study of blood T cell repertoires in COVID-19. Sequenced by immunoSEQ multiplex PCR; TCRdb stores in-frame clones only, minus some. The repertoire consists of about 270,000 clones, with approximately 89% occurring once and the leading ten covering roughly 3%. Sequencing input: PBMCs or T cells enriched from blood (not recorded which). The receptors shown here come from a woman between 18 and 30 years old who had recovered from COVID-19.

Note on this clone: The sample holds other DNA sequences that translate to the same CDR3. CDR3 sequence: CASSLTRNTEAFF. DNA for the CDR3: TGTGCCAGCAGTTTAACGAGAAACACTGAAGCTTTCTTT. The gene calls are TRBV27 and TRBJ1-1; D gene uncertain. The CDR3 is 13 amino acids. CDR1 is MNHEY and CDR2 is SMNVEV in the germline V gene (reference sequence). V was pared by 2 bases and J by 2 bases, with 6 bases between.

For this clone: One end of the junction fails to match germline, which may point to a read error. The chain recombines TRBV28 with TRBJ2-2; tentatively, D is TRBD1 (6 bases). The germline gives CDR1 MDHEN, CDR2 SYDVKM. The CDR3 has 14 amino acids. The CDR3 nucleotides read TGTGCCAGCAGTTTATTGGCTTCGGCAGGGGCGTTACTTTTT. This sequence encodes CASSLLASAGALLF.

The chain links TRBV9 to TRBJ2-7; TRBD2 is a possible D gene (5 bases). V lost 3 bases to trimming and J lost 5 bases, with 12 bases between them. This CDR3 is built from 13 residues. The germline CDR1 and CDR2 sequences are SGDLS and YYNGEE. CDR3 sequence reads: CASSGSRGHEQYF. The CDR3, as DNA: TGTGCCAGCAGCGGCAGCCGCGGGCACGAGCAGTACTTC.

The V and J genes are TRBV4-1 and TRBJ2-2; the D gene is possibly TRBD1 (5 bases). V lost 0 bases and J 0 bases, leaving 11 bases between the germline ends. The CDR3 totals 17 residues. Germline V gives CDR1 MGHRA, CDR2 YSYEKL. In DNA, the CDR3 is TGCGCCAGCAGCCAAGAGGCTGGGGCTTCGAACACCGGGGAGCTGTTTTTT. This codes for CASSQEAGASNTGELFF.

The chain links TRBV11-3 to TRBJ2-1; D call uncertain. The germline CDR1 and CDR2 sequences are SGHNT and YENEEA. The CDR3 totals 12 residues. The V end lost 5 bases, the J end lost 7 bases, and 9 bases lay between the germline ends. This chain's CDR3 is CASSLLFNEQFF. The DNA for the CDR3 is TGTGCCAGCAGCCTCCTCTTTAATGAGCAGTTCTTC.

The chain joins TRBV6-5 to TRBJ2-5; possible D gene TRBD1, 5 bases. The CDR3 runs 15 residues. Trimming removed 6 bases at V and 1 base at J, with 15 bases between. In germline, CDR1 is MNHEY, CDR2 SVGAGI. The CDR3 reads CASRKTTEIQETQYF. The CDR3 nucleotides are TGTGCCAGCAGGAAAACGACAGAGATCCAAGAGACCCAGTACTTC.

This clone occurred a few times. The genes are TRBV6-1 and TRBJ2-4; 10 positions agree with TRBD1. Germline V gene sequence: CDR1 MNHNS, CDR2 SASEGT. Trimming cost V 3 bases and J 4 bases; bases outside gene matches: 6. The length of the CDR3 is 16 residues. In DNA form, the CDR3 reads TGTGCCAGCAGTGAGAGCCCGGGACAGGGGAAAAACATTCAGTACTTC. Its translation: CASSESPGQGKNIQYF.

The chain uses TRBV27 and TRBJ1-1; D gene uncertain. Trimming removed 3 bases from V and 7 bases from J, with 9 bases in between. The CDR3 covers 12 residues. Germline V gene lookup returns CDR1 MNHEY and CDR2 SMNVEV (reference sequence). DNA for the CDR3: TGTGCCAGCAGTTTCATACGGGGTGAAGCTTTCTTT. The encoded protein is CASSFIRGEAFF.

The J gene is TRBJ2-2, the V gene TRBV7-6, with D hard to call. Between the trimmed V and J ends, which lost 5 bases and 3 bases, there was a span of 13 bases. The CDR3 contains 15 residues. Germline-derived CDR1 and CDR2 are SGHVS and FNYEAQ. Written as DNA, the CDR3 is TGTGCCAGCAGCCAGTGGGCAGCAGACACCGGGGAGCTGTTTTTT. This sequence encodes CASSQWAADTGELFF. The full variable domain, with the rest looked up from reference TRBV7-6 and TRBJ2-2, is GAGVSQSPRYKVTKRGQDVALRCDPISGHVSLYWYRQALGQGPEFLTYFNYEAQQDKSGLPNDRFSAERPEGSISTLTIQRTEQRDSAMYRCASSQWAADTGELFFGEGSRLTVL.

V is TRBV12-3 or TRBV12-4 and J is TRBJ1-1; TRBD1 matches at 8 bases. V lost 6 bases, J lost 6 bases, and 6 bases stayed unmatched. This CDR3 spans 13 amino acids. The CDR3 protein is CASRDPDRAEAFF. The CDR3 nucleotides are TGTGCCAGCAGGGATCCGGACAGGGCTGAAGCTTTCTTT.

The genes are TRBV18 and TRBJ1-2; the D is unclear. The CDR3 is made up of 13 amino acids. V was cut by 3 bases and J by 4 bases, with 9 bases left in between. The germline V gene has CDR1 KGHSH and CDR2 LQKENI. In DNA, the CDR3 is TGTGCCAGCTCACCCAAGGAGTTCTATGGCTACACCTTC. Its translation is CASSPKEFYGYTF.

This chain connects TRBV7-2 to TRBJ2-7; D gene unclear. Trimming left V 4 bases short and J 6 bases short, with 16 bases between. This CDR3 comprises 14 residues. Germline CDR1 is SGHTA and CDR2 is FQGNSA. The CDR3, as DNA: TGTGCCAGCAGCTCCCTGTCCAGCGTTTCCGAGCAGTACTTC. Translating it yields CASSSLSSVSEQYF.